Listed below are T cell receptor beta chains from one sample, sequenced in a study of T cells in Graves' hyperthyroidism and ophthalmopathy. MiXCR, applied by TCRdb to the multiplex PCR reads, yields one record per CDR3 protein. The table records a few hundred thousand distinct CDR3 sequences, 14% to 15% of them present only once. Sequencing was done on a sample of blood. The receptor source for this set is a woman aged 25 to 39 with Graves' hyperthyroidism. Both conserved end residues are part of each CDR3. The D gene is left open where the match is weak. Not all rows give a size; the values are once, few, many and, for expanded clones, a class.

d_gene	abundance	v_gene	j_gene	CDR3aa	CDR3nt
.	.	TRBV6-1	TRBJ2-7	CASKRDTNSYEQYF	TGTGCCAGCAAACGGGACACCAACTCCTACGAGCAGTACTTC
TRBD2	few	TRBV5-1	TRBJ2-1	CASSLSLAGVNEQFF	TGCGCCAGCAGCTTAAGCCTAGCGGGAGTGAATGAGCAGTTCTTC
TRBD2	many	TRBV7-2	TRBJ2-2	CASSLVRLADTGELFF	TGTGCCAGCAGCTTAGTTCGGCTAGCGGACACCGGGGAGCTGTTTTTT
TRBD2	many	TRBV7-8	TRBJ2-1	CASSFSSGTYNEQFF	TGTGCCAGCAGCTTTTCTAGCGGGACGTACAATGAGCAGTTCTTC
TRBD1	.	TRBV6-1	TRBJ2-5	CASRQPGQGAWETQYF	TGTGCCAGCAGACAACCGGGACAGGGGGCTTGGGAGACCCAGTACTTC
TRBD2	.	TRBV9	TRBJ2-1	CASSTSGSSENEQFF	TGTGCCAGCAGCACTAGCGGCTCCTCAGAGAATGAGCAGTTCTTC
.	.	TRBV4-1	TRBJ1-2	CASSSPGFPGGYTF	TGCGCCAGCAGCTCCCCGGGCTTTCCGGGGGGCTACACCTTC
TRBD1	many	TRBV30	TRBJ2-7	CAWSVSGQGRREQYF	TGTGCCTGGAGTGTTAGCGGACAGGGGCGGCGCGAGCAGTACTTC
.	many	TRBV28	TRBJ1-2	CASSSQIYGYTF	TGTGCCAGCAGTTCTCAGATCTATGGCTACACCTTC
TRBD2	.	TRBV6-1	TRBJ2-1	CASTGLAGAGNEQFF	TGTGCCAGCACGGGACTAGCGGGCGCGGGGAATGAGCAGTTCTTC
.	many	TRBV30	TRBJ2-2	CARRNTGELFF	TGTGCCCGCCGTAACACCGGGGAGCTGTTTTTT
TRBD1	few	TRBV29-1	TRBJ2-7	CSARRDRETYEQYF	TGCAGCGCCCGCCGGGACAGGGAAACCTACGAGCAGTACTTC
.	many	TRBV12-3/TRBV12-4	TRBJ2-5	CASSLLRGASETQYF	TGTGCCAGCAGCCTCCTCCGGGGGGCCTCAGAGACCCAGTACTTC
.	many	TRBV6-1	TRBJ1-1	CASSDRVNTEAFF	TGTGCCAGCAGTGACAGAGTGAACACTGAAGCTTTCTTT
.	few	TRBV10-1	TRBJ2-5	CASSEWSGETQYF	TGCGCCAGCAGTGAGTGGAGTGGGGAGACCCAGTACTTC
TRBD2	.	TRBV18	TRBJ2-5	CANSPLTSGDQEIQYF	TGTGCCAACTCTCCCCTGACTAGCGGGGACCAAGAGATCCAGTACTTC
.	many	TRBV19	TRBJ1-5	CASSIYGEQGQPQHF	TGTGCCAGTAGTATATATGGGGAGCAGGGCCAGCCCCAGCATTTT
TRBD1	many	TRBV28	TRBJ2-4	CASRTGTGDILAKNIQYF	TGTGCCAGCAGAACCGGGACAGGCGATATCCTAGCCAAAAACATTCAGTACTTC
.	many	TRBV18	TRBJ1-1	CASSPRDGPNTEAFF	TGTGCCAGCTCACCGAGAGACGGACCGAACACTGAAGCTTTCTTT
TRBD1	many	TRBV28	TRBJ2-5	CASSLSGGQGYQETQYF	TGTGCCAGCAGTTTATCAGGCGGACAGGGCTACCAAGAGACCCAGTACTTC
.	many	TRBV13	TRBJ2-1	CASSLISDEQFF	TGTGCCAGCAGCCTAATTAGCGATGAGCAGTTCTTC
.	many	TRBV6-1	TRBJ2-7	CASSYGGAGGDYEQYF	TGTGCCAGCAGTTACGGAGGGGCAGGGGGTGACTACGAGCAGTACTTC
.	.	TRBV19	TRBJ2-3	CASTGSGVNTQYF	TGTGCCAGTACGGGGTCGGGAGTGAATACGCAGTATTTT
.	few	TRBV24-1	TRBJ2-5	CATSNRDFQETQYF	TGTGCCACTTCTAACCGGGACTTCCAAGAGACCCAGTACTTC
.	many	TRBV30	TRBJ1-5	CAWSGNLDSNQPQHF	TGTGCCTGGAGTGGGAACTTGGATAGCAATCAGCCCCAGCATTTT
TRBD2	many	TRBV5-1	TRBJ2-1	CASRPAGASYNEQFF	TGCGCCAGCAGACCTGCGGGAGCCTCCTACAATGAGCAGTTCTTC
.	.	TRBV29-1	TRBJ2-1	CSAGTLSPVGVEQFF	TGCAGCGCCGGAACACTTAGTCCCGTGGGTGTTGAGCAGTTCTTC
TRBD2	.	TRBV5-1	TRBJ2-5	CASSTSGRAEETQYF	TGCGCCAGCAGTACTAGCGGGAGGGCCGAAGAGACCCAGTACTTC
.	.	TRBV20-1	TRBJ2-5	CSARRGSGETQYF	TGCAGTGCCCGCCGGGGGTCGGGCGAGACCCAGTACTTC